The TCR beta chain described here comes from a study of T cell responses to AZD1222 COVID-19 vaccine (dated by TCRdb to the early 2020s). About the study as a whole: Because spike-specific TCR depth and breadth did not differ between the two schedules, AZD1222 recipients who got a second dose at roughly 4 weeks were pooled with those who got a second dose at roughly 12 weeks. Trial participants were enrolled by age into subgroups of 18-55, 56-69 and 70-plus years, and around 140, 26 and 57 TCR-sequenced participants, respectively, were included in these subgroups. TCR sequencing was performed for more than 230 trial participants, of whom about 200 were given two doses of AZD1222 and some 25 were given two doses of MenACWY control vaccine. Broader findings and caveats from the paper: The vaccine-associated CD4 TCRs covered the entire spike protein, and the dominant responses fell in regions 160-218 and 743-854. Conclusions about previously exposed vaccinees were limited because only a handful of AZD1222 recipients were SARS-CoV-2 seropositive at baseline. In the small 56-69-year group, the increase in depth fell short of significance, most likely because of low power. Epitopes outside the regions mutated in the B.1.351 and B.1.1.7 variants were reportedly recognized by nearly half of the unique spike-specific TCRs. Because no samples from the day 14 peak response were available, repertoires could be characterized only after the peak T cell response. Most participants were white British and females outnumbered males, and the authors suggested that clonal diversity may have been underestimated. After two AZD1222 doses, both the breadth and the depth of spike-specific TCRs were significantly higher than at day 0 and than in MenACWY recipients.

The CDR3 regions of human TCRbeta chains were subjected to immunosequencing. The source study handled its data this way. TCRs in the repertoires were compared against a reference library of SARS-CoV-2-specific TCRs that had been generated with the MIRA antigen-specificity platform. Breadth was defined as the fraction of unique TCRs that were SARS-CoV-2-associated, and depth was defined as the fraction of total T cells that were SARS-CoV-2-associated. Using the MIRA data, every spike-specific TCR was mapped to the spike region that the TCR reacted to and assigned to either a CD4 or a CD8 class. Log10-transformed breadth and depth values were compared by one-way ANOVA with Sidak's multiple comparisons tests. TCRdb limited this immuneACCESS table to in-frame rearrangements with V and J called. A share of clones is missing; checked studies link under half to unresolved V genes, and the rest is unexplained. V, J and clone size derive from that table, while D and trimming were established from the DNA sequence. The sample contains some 140,000 clones, 93% of them found a single time. The ten largest clonotypes hold 4.5% to 6% of the sample.

From the cysteine through the phenylalanine, the CDR3 covers 15 amino acids. Of all the DNA, just the CDR3 is kept, 45 bases in frame from base 1. CDR1 and CDR2, per the germline V gene, are MNHEY and SVGAGI. Here V drops 6 bases and J drops 3 bases, and the junction holds 5 bases not matched to any gene. The time point label here, explained by the study, means: baseline before first vaccination. Vaccinee samples came from UK trials COV001 and COV002, including a single-blind randomized controlled phase 2/3 trial of AZD1222 (ChAdOx1 nCoV-19) in healthy adults. For TCRbeta chain sequencing, PBMC samples were collected from trial participants at day 0 and at day 28 after the second dose. About this clone itself: Its antigen is currently not known. Per-base quality was not reported, and no clone a single base away is much larger than it.

Sequencing was performed on peripheral blood, taken on day 0 of AZD1222 vaccination. This sequence originates from an adult in good health. The chain is made from TRBV6-5 and TRBJ2-7, with 13 central nucleotides matching TRBD2. The encoded CDR3 is CASSQGLAGDYEQYF. The nucleotides are TGTGCCAGCAGCCAAGGACTAGCGGGAGACTACGAGCAGTACTTC.